Included here is one TCR beta chain sequence, with context. The target antigen is unknown. Read data end 3 residues before the CDR3 end; the end is taken from the germline J gene. Trimming removed 5 bases from V and 3 bases from J; junction bases left unmatched: 6. CDR3 length: 14 residues. Germline V gene data show CDR1 as ENHRY and CDR2 as SYGVKD. The data stem from a study of Tregs in tolerant kidney transplant recipients. Mixed chimerism was transient after nonmyeloablative marrow transplants from related graft donors. Thawed PBMCs were FACS-sorted into unstimulated CD4+CD25+CD127- regulatory T cells, CD4+CD25- non-regulatory cells, CD4 and CD8 cells. TCRdb keeps only in-frame clones here, not all; method: immunoSEQ multiplex PCR. This repertoire comprises approximately 30,000 clones; its ten largest clones make up under 2%. Findings and caveats of the study: Biological reproducibility was not directly addressed, but technical replication error appeared minimal.

The source was CD4+ T cells from blood (PBMCs), collected 24 months after the transplant. The source is a human patient who received a combined kidney and bone marrow transplant. The graft donor may account for some of the T cells. The chain uses TRBV10-3 and TRBJ1-1, with TRBD1 matching 7 bases. The DNA read from the CDR3 is TGTGCCATCAGTTACAGGGGAGATGACACTGAA. The encoded protein is CAISYRGDDTE. In full, the CDR3 reads CAISYRGDDTEAFF.